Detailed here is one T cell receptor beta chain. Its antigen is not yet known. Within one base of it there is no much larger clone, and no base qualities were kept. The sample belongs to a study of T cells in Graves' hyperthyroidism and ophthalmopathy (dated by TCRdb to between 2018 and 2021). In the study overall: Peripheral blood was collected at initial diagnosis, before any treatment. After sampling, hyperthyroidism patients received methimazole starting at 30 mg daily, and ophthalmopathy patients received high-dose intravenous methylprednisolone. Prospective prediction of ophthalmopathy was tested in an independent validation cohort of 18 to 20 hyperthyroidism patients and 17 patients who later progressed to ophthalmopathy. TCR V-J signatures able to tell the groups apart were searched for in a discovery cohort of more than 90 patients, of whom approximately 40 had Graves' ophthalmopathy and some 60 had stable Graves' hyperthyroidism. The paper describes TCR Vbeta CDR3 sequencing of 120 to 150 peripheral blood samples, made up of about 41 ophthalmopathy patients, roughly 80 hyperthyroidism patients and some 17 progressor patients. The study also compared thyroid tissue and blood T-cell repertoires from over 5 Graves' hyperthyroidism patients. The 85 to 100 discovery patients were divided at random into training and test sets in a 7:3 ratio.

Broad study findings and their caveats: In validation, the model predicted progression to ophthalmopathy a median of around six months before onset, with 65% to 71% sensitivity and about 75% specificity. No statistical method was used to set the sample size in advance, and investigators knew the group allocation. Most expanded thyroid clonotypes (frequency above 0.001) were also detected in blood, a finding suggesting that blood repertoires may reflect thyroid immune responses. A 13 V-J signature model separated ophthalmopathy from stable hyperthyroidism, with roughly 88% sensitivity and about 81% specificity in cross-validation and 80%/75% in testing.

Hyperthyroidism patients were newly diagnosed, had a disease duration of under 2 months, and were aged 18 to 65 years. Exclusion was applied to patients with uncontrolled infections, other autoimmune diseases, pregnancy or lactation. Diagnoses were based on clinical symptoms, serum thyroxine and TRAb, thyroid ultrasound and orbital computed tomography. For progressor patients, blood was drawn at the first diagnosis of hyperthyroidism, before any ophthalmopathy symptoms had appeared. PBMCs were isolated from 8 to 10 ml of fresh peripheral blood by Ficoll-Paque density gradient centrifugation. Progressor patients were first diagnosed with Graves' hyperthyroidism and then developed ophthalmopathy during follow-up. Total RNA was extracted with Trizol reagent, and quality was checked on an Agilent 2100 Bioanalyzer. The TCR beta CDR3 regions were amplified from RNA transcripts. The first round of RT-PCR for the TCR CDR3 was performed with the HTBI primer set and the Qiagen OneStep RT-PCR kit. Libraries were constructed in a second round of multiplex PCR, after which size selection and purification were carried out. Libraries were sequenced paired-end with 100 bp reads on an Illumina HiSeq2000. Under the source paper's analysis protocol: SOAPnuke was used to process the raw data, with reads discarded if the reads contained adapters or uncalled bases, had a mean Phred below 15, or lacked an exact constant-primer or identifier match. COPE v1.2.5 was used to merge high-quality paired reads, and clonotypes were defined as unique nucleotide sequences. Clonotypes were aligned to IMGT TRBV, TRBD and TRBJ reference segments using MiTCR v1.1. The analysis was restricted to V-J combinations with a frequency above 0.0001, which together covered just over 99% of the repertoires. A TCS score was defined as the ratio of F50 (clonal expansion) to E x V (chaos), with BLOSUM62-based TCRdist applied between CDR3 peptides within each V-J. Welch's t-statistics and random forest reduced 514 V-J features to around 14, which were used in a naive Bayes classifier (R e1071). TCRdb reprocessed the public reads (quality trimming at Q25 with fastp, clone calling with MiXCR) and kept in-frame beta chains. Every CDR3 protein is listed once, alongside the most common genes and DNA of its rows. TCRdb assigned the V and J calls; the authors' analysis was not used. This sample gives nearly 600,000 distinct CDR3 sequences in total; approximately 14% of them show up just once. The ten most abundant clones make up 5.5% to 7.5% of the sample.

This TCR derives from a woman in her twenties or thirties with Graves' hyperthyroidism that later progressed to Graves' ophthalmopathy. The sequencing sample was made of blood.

The CDR3 reads CAWSFRTAALEAFF. The DNA sequence is given as TGTGCCTGGAGTTTCCGGACAGCCGCACTTGAAGCTTTCTTT. This receptor chain uses TRBV30 and TRBJ1-1, and the D gene may be TRBD1, 6 bases matching. V is shortened by 2 bases, J by 7 bases, and the region joining them spans 17 bases. The CDR3 measures 14 amino acids from cysteine to phenylalanine. Just the 42-base CDR3 DNA is kept, in frame starting at base 1. The germline V gene (reference sequence) gives CDR1 as GTSNPN and CDR2 as SVGIG.